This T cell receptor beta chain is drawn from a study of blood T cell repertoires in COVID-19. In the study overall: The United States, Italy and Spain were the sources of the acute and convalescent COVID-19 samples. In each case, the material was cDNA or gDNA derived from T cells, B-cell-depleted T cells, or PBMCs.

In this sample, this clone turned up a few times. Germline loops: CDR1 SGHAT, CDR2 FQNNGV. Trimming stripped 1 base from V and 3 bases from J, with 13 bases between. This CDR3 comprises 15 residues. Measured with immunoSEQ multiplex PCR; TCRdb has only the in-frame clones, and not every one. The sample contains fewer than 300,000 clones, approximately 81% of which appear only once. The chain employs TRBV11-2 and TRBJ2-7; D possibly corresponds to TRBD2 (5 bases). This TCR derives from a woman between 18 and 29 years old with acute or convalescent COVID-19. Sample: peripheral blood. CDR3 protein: CASSLALARGYEQYF. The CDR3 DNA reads TGTGCCAGCAGCTTAGCGCTAGCTCGGGGCTACGAGCAGTACTTC.